These 21 T cell receptor beta chains share one sample of origin, sequenced in a study of cytomegalovirus exposure and HLA in healthy donors (dated by TCRdb to the late 2010s). Library preparation employed the immunoSEQ multiplex PCR assay. For the multiplex PCR, a mixture combining 60 forward primers for TCR Vbeta segments and 13 reverse primers for TCR Jbeta segments was used. TCRdb mirrors the immuneACCESS table, restricted to in-frame sequences. Some clones are absent from its copies; in checked studies, under half trace to an unresolved V gene, and the reason for the others is unknown. For this sample the table gives 100,000 to 150,000 clones, of which roughly 70% were detected only once. Of the sample, around 4% is held by the ten largest clones. The sample consisted of PBMCs. These TCRs come from a man aged 25 to 40 in good health and CMV-seronegative.

This clone was recorded once. The rearrangement links TRBV10-3 to TRBJ1-1, with a tentative D call TRBD1 (5 bases). The CDR3 runs 14 residues. From germline, CDR1 is ENHRY and CDR2 SYGVKD. The V and J ends lost 8 bases and 1 base respectively, with 14 bases between them. DNA of the CDR3: TGTGCCATCGGTCCGGGACTGAGGAACACTGAAGCTTTCTTT. Encoded protein: CAIGPGLRNTEAFF.

DNA of the CDR3: TGTGCCAGTAGTATCGGGACAGGGCCTTACGAGCAGTACTTC. Translated, it gives CASSIGTGPYEQYF. The chain uses TRBV19 and TRBJ2-7; 9 bases line up with TRBD1. Per the germline V gene, CDR1 is LNHDA and CDR2 is SQIVND (reference sequence). The junction had 4 bases not matched to a gene; V was cut back by 3 bases and J by 4 bases. CDR3 length equals 14 residues.

A single count supports this clone. The rearrangement links TRBV30 to TRBJ2-7, with TRBD1 matching over 8 bases. CDR3 size: 13 residues. With V trimmed by 3 bases and J by 2 bases, 3 bases remained unmatched. The germline CDR1 and CDR2 sequences are GTSNPN and SVGIG (reference sequence). The chain's CDR3 is CAWRRDRPYEQYF. The CDR3, as DNA: TGTGCCTGGAGGAGGGACAGGCCCTACGAGCAGTACTTC.

This clone was detected a few times. The chain has TRBV4-2 and TRBJ2-7, with D unclear. V lost 0 bases and J lost 0, with 12 bases in between. The CDR3 has 16 residues. Germline-derived CDR1 and CDR2 are LGHNA and YNFKEQ. The CDR3 loop reads CASSQDLGTASYEQYF. In DNA form, the CDR3 reads TGTGCCAGCAGCCAAGATCTTGGCACAGCCTCCTACGAGCAGTACTTC.

This clone was counted once. The chain combines TRBV7-3 with TRBJ2-2; no clear D gene. CDR3 length: 14 amino acids. CDR1 SGHTA and CDR2 FQGTGA come from the germline V gene. V lost 2 bases to trimming and J lost 4 bases, with 8 bases between them. CDR3 protein: CASSLATGTGELFF. CDR3 DNA: TGTGCCAGCAGCTTAGCCACGGGCACCGGGGAGCTGTTTTTT.

The chain links TRBV11-1 to TRBJ1-2, with 9 bases matching TRBD1. The ends lost 4 bases at V and 4 bases at J; junction bases unmatched: 7. The CDR3 consists of 15 residues. Per germline, CDR1 SGHAT and CDR2 FQDESV (reference sequence). The CDR3 DNA sequence: TGTGCCAGCAGCTCCGGGACAGGGTTGAGCTATGGCTACACCTTC. This gives the protein CASSSGTGLSYGYTF.

This clone has a single count. J is TRBJ1-1 and V is TRBV18, with D perhaps TRBD1 (5 bases). Germline V lookup: CDR1 KGHSH, CDR2 LQKENI. The V gene lost 0 bases and the J gene lost 1 base, with 12 bases spanning the gap. The CDR3 consists of 16 residues. CDR3 DNA: TGTGCCAGCTCACCACCCAAAATGGGGGGGAACACTGAAGCTTTCTTT. Encoded protein: CASSPPKMGGNTEAFF.

This clone was counted only a few times. The genes are TRBV2 and TRBJ1-3, with TRBD1 matching over 11 bases. The CDR3 extends over 14 amino acids. The V gene end was trimmed by 6 bases and the J gene end by 8 bases; junction bases not matched to a gene: 6. CDR1 SNHLY and CDR2 FYNNEI come from the germline V gene. CDR3 bases: TGTGCCAGCAGCGTCTCGGGACAGGGGGACACCATATATTTT. The encoded protein is CASSVSGQGDTIYF. Complete variable domain (other parts from reference TRBV2 and TRBJ1-3): EPEVTQTPSHQVTQMGQEVILRCVPISNHLYFYWYRQILGQKVEFLVSFYNNEISEKSEIFDDQFSVERPDGSNFTLKIRSTKLEDSAMYFCASSVSGQGDTIYFGEGSWLTVV.

The J gene is TRBJ2-2, the V gene TRBV9; no clear D gene. This CDR3 region has 13 residues. CDR1 SGDLS and CDR2 YYNGEE come from the germline V gene. Trimming stripped 3 bases from V and 5 bases from J, with 8 bases between. This CDR3 is CASSAVVTGELFF. In nucleotides, the CDR3 is TGTGCCAGCAGCGCGGTGGTTACCGGGGAGCTGTTTTTT.

This clone is a singleton in its sample. The chain's CDR3 is CASSLRGARSGTEAFF. The CDR3 DNA follows: TGCGCCAGCAGCTTGCGCGGGGCTAGGTCGGGCACTGAAGCTTTCTTT. J is TRBJ1-1 and V is TRBV5-1; weak D call: TRBD1 (5 bases). Germline assignment: CDR1 SGHRS and CDR2 YFSETQ. The CDR3 length is 16 residues. Trimming cost V 1 base and J 4 bases, with 17 bases left between them.

This clone was detected only a few times. V gene TRBV6-1 combines with J gene TRBJ2-3, with TRBD2 matching over 8 bases. Trimming cost V 7 bases and J 3 bases; bases outside gene matches: 9. Germline CDR1 and CDR2: MNHNS and SASEGT. The CDR3 length is 15 residues. The CDR3 spells CASTDNGGATDTQYF. CDR3 DNA sequence: TGTGCCAGCACTGACAACGGGGGGGCGACAGATACGCAGTATTTT.

This clone was recorded once. The genes are TRBV11-2 and TRBJ2-7; tentative D call: TRBD1 (6 bases). This CDR3 has 14 residues. Trimming pared 5 bases from V and 3 bases from J, leaving 14 bases between. From germline, CDR1 is SGHAT and CDR2 FQNNGV. Here the CDR3 reads CASSPVQGYYEQYF. Written as DNA, the CDR3 is TGTGCCAGCAGCCCCGTTCAGGGGTACTACGAGCAGTACTTC.

The chain joins TRBV9 to TRBJ1-2; 8 positions match TRBD1. Per germline, CDR1 SGDLS and CDR2 YYNGEE. The CDR3 has 16 residues. With V trimmed by 0 bases and J by 1 base, 5 bases remained unmatched. CDR3 nucleotide sequence: TGTGCCAGCAGCGTAGGTGGGGACAGGTATAACTATGGCTACACCTTC. It is translated as CASSVGGDRYNYGYTF.

The V gene is TRBV19, the J gene TRBJ1-2; no reliable D call. V was pared by 5 bases and J by 4 bases, with 14 bases between. The CDR3 loop spans 14 amino acids. Germline V gene lookup returns CDR1 LNHDA and CDR2 SQIVND (reference sequence). The CDR3 protein is CASSSPRKSYGYTF. CDR3 nucleotides: TGTGCCAGTAGTTCCCCCAGGAAGAGCTATGGCTACACCTTC.

The CDR3 reads CASSYGGTSYEQYF. As DNA, the CDR3 is TGTGCCAGCAGTTACGGCGGGACTAGCTACGAGCAGTACTTC. This chain connects TRBV6-5 to TRBJ2-7, with TRBD2 matching over 8 bases. Germline lookup yields CDR1 MNHEY and CDR2 SVGAGI. This CDR3 has 14 amino acids. The J segment lost 3 bases and the V segment lost 2 bases, leaving 3 bases of the junction unmatched.

The chain couples TRBV11-1 to TRBJ2-5, with 14 bases matching TRBD2. The CDR3 loop spans 17 amino acids. Germline V lookup: CDR1 SGHAT, CDR2 FQDESV (reference sequence). After removal of 5 bases from V and 5 bases from J, the junction contained 10 bases not matched to a gene. This chain's CDR3 is CASSVGLAGAPGETQYF. The CDR3 nucleotides are TGTGCCAGCAGCGTGGGACTAGCGGGGGCCCCCGGGGAGACCCAGTACTTC.

This chain connects TRBV4-3 to TRBJ2-7; D might be TRBD2 (7 bases). This CDR3 is built from 16 residues. Between the trimmed V and J ends, which lost 0 bases and 3 bases, there was a span of 15 bases. Germline CDR1 reads LGHNA; CDR2 reads YSLEER. CDR3 sequence (DNA): TGCGCCAGCAGCCAAGAGACGGGGGGCCACAACTACGAGCAGTACTTC. It specifies CASSQETGGHNYEQYF.

This rearrangement joins TRBV5-1 to TRBJ1-3; 11 bases are a match to TRBD1. The germline gives CDR1 SGHRS, CDR2 YFSETQ. The CDR3 totals 18 residues. V gave up 4 bases and J gave up 0 bases; unmatched junction bases: 9. The CDR3 bases are TGCGCCAGCAGCAGAGGGACAGGGGGGGCGGACTCTGGAAACACCATATATTTT. It encodes CASSRGTGGADSGNTIYF.

This clone has just a few counts. Other DNA sequences of this sample code for an identical CDR3. The V call is TRBV10-3, the J call TRBJ2-2; 10 bases align to TRBD1. Germline V gene data show CDR1 as ENHRY and CDR2 as SYGVKD. This CDR3 is built from 17 residues. Losses at the gene ends were 8 bases for V and 5 bases for J; bases not matched to a gene: 14. The CDR3 loop reads CAISDSGTGVGTGELFF. The DNA of the CDR3 is TGTGCCATCTCTGACTCCGGGACAGGGGTTGGGACCGGGGAGCTGTTTTTT.

This chain connects TRBV5-4 to TRBJ2-7; 8 positions match TRBD1. Trimming took 4 bases from V and 6 from J; bases not matched to a gene: 9. Germline assignment: CDR1 SGHNT and CDR2 YYREEE (reference sequence). CDR3 length equals 14 residues. In DNA form, the CDR3 reads TGTGCCAGCAGCCGAAGGACAGGGCCCGCCGAGCAGTACTTC. It yields the protein CASSRRTGPAEQYF.

The V call is TRBV4-2, the J call TRBJ1-5; 7 bases fit TRBD1. Per germline, CDR1 LGHNA and CDR2 YNFKEQ. CDR3 length: 13 amino acids. V lost 4 bases and J lost 7; bases outside the gene matches: 4. CDR3 DNA sequence: TGTGCCAGCAGCCTGAACAGGGGCCAGCCCCAGCATTTT. Translating it yields CASSLNRGQPQHF.